This T cell receptor (beta chain) was obtained from a study of PD-L1 blockade in urothelial cancer. As for the study in general: Male sex and bladder-origin urothelial cancer were recorded for about 85% of the roughly 29 patients. Per blood sample, T cells had a median of 141,255.

As to this clone: As yet, its antigen is unknown.

Diagnoses among patients were locally advanced or metastatic urothelial carcinoma. Trimming took 11 bases from V and 6 from J; bases not matched to a gene: 11. Looked up from germline, CDR1 is SNHLY and CDR2 is FYNNEI. The length of the CDR3 is 15 residues. Sequenced by immunoSEQ multiplex PCR; TCRdb stores in-frame clones only, minus some. The sample yields 37,000 or so clones, about 79% seen once. Whole-study results and caveats: Where pretreatment blood TCR clonality fell below the median, better survival was predicted.

The receptor's source is a man aged 55 to 70 with urothelial cancer. V usage is TRBV2 and J usage is TRBJ1-6; 9 bases fit TRBD1. Specimen: PBMCs, collected around atezolizumab (anti-PD-L1) treatment. This CDR3 is CAVSTGTGTNSPLHF. CDR3 DNA sequence: TGTGCCGTCAGTACCGGGACAGGGACTAATTCACCCCTCCACTTT.